A single sample is the source of the 12 T cell receptor beta chains below, sequenced in a study of T cell responses to AZD1222 COVID-19 vaccine. The data were produced by immunoSEQ multiplex PCR, yet TCRdb's version contains in-frame clones alone and is incomplete. The sample carries 130,000 or so clones, approximately 90% recorded once. Sequences were derived from peripheral blood, sampled on day 0 of AZD1222 vaccination. These receptor sequences come from an adult in good health.

The chain combines TRBV28 with TRBJ1-2; D is perhaps TRBD1 (5 bases). The germline V gene encodes CDR1 MDHEN and CDR2 SYDVKM. The CDR3 is made up of 15 amino acids. With 2 bases removed from V and 4 bases from J, the gap between germline ends came to 14 bases. The CDR3 loop reads CASSLMTGVGYGYTF. The CDR3 nucleotides are TGTGCCAGCAGTTTAATGACGGGGGTGGGCTATGGCTACACCTTC.

The genes are TRBV28 and TRBJ1-1; unclear D gene. V lost 3 bases and J lost 1, with 15 bases in between. Germline-derived CDR1 and CDR2 are MDHEN and SYDVKM. This CDR3 is built from 16 residues. The CDR3 protein is CASSFSYGGGNTEAFF. CDR3 DNA sequence: TGTGCCAGCAGTTTCTCTTATGGTGGAGGGAACACTGAAGCTTTCTTT.

CDR3 loop: CASSLTGTRNNEQFF. The CDR3 nucleotides read TGTGCCAGCAGCTTAACCGGGACTAGGAACAATGAGCAGTTCTTC. The genes are TRBV7-2 and TRBJ2-1, with TRBD2 identical over 8 bases. Trimming took 2 bases from V and 5 from J; bases not matched to a gene: 5. Germline V CDR1 and CDR2: SGHTA, FQGNSA. This CDR3 comprises 15 residues.

The rearrangement links TRBV18 to TRBJ1-1; the D is unclear. Trimming shortened V by 5 bases and J by 0 bases, and 7 bases separated the two germline ends. The CDR3 sequence is 13 residues long. CDR1 is KGHSH, CDR2 LQKENI, per germline. The CDR3 DNA is TGTGCCAGCTCATCTGTATTGAACACTGAAGCTTTCTTT. This gives the protein CASSSVLNTEAFF.

The chain is built from TRBV9 and TRBJ1-3; D uncertain. V lost 3 bases and J lost 0, with 10 bases in between. This CDR3 has 15 residues. CDR1 and CDR2 (germline): SGDLS, YYNGEE. The CDR3 DNA reads as TGTGCCAGCAGCGCCCAGTCTGTCTCTGGAAACACCATATATTTT. Translated, it gives CASSAQSVSGNTIYF.

The V call is TRBV11-2, the J call TRBJ1-1; D not certain. The germline CDR1 and CDR2 sequences are SGHAT and FQNNGV. V was trimmed by 6 bases and J by 2 bases, leaving 10 bases between them. This CDR3 contains 13 residues. The chain's CDR3 is CASRRELNTEAFF. The CDR3 DNA reads TGTGCCAGCAGAAGGGAGCTTAACACTGAAGCTTTCTTT.

This clone was picked up one time. The chain combines TRBV30 with TRBJ1-5; possible D gene TRBD1, 5 bases. The CDR3 has 16 residues. The ends were cut back, 0 bases at V and 1 base at J, with 13 bases in the middle. Germline assignment: CDR1 GTSNPN and CDR2 SVGIG (reference sequence). CDR3 sequence reads: CAWSVGDSRSNQPQHF. DNA of the CDR3: TGTGCCTGGAGTGTAGGGGATTCAAGGAGCAATCAGCCCCAGCATTTT. Variable domain in full (rest from reference TRBV30 and TRBJ1-5): SQTIHQWPATLVQPVGSPLSLECTVEGTSNPNLYWYRQAAGRGLQLLFYSVGIGQISSEVPQNLSASRPQDRQFILSSKKLLLSDSGFYLCAWSVGDSRSNQPQHFGDGTRLSIL.

The chain links TRBV5-1 to TRBJ2-3; tentative D call: TRBD2 (6 bases). Germline CDR1 SGHRS, CDR2 YFSETQ. Trimming took 4 bases from V and 1 from J, leaving 10 bases between them. The CDR3 spans 14 residues. The CDR3 DNA reads TGCGCCAGCAGCCGCGGGGATCGCACAGATACGCAGTATTTT. Encoded protein: CASSRGDRTDTQYF. The full variable domain, completed using reference TRBV5-1 and TRBJ2-3, is KAGVTQTPRYLIKTRGQQVTLSCSPISGHRSVSWYQQTPGQGLQFLFEYFSETQRNKGNFPGRFSGRQFSNSRSEMNVSTLELGDSALYLCASSRGDRTDTQYFGPGTRLTVL.

The chain recombines TRBV25-1 with TRBJ2-4; D gene ambiguous. CDR3 length: 14 residues. Germline assignment: CDR1 MGHDK and CDR2 SYGVNS. V shed 3 bases and J shed 8 bases, with 14 bases lying between them. The CDR3 DNA reads as TGTGCCAGCAGTGATAGGGCCCCGTTGGACATTCAGTACTTC. This encodes CASSDRAPLDIQYF.

This clone was recorded only once. This chain links TRBV10-3 with TRBJ1-5; D is unresolved. The germline gives CDR1 ENHRY, CDR2 SYGVKD. The CDR3 covers 13 residues. The V gene lost 6 bases and the J gene lost 2 bases, with 8 bases spanning the gap. This CDR3 reads CAISPEGNQPQHF. The CDR3 DNA reads as TGTGCCATCAGCCCCGAGGGCAATCAGCCCCAGCATTTT.

This rearrangement joins TRBV5-1 to TRBJ2-7; D remains unclear. CDR3 length equals 13 residues. Deletions cut 0 bases from V and 2 bases from J, with 6 bases between. The germline CDR1 and CDR2 sequences are SGHRS and YFSETQ. CDR3 DNA sequence: TGCGCCAGCAGCTTGGCGAGCCCCTACGAGCAGTACTTC. Its translation: CASSLASPYEQYF.

V and J are TRBV6-2 or TRBV6-3 and TRBJ2-7; tentatively, D is TRBD1 or TRBD2 (6 bases each). The CDR3 covers 13 residues. CDR1 MNHEY and CDR2 SVGEGT come from the germline V gene. V was cut by 5 bases and J by 7 bases, with 15 bases left in between. CDR3 nucleotides: TGTGCCAGCAGTCGACAGGATGCGGGGGAGCAGTACTTC. It encodes CASSRQDAGEQYF.